These 14 T cell receptor beta chains were all obtained from the same sample, sequenced in a study of blood T cells in healthy people across ages. A second PCR of roughly 7 to 11 cycles used a sample-barcoded 5' primer and a J-beta primer mix. Each CDR3 protein gets one entry after TCRdb re-called the 5' RACE reads with MiXCR. Counted here are around 1,700,000 distinct CDR3 sequences, approximately 28% occurring once; the ten biggest clones make up about 8%. The sample taken for sequencing was blood. The source of these receptors is a woman aged 25 to 39 in good health.

Details on this clonotype: The CDR3 end shows no conserved phenylalanine or tryptophan, and so a read error is likely. This rearrangement joins TRBV27 to TRBJ2-1, with a tentative D call TRBD2 (5 bases). The V end lost 5 bases, the J end lost 8 bases, and 10 bases lay between the germline ends. Looked up from germline, CDR1 is MNHEY and CDR2 is SMNVEV (reference sequence). This CDR3 comprises 12 residues. CDR3 coding DNA: TGTGCCAGCAGTGGACTTACCTATGAGCAGTTCTCC. The encoded protein is CASSGLTYEQFS.

The chain links TRBV4-3 to TRBJ2-3; 13 bases map to TRBD2. Trimming took 4 bases from V and 4 from J; bases not matched to a gene: 11. This CDR3 has 18 amino acids. The V gene's germline CDR1 is LGHNA and CDR2 YSLEER. The CDR3 nucleotides are TGCGCCAGCAGCCTCAGAGCGGGACTAGCGGGAAGCGCAGATACGCAGTATTTT. As protein: CASSLRAGLAGSADTQYF.

This clonotype was observed a handful of times. The junction does not match germline at one end; this may be a read error. CDR3 residues: CDSSLDGNSPLHF. The CDR3, as DNA: TGTGACAGCAGTCTTGACGGTAATTCACCCCTCCACTTT. The rearrangement joins TRBV28 to TRBJ1-6; no firm D call. The CDR3 covers 13 residues. Germline CDR1 reads MDHEN; CDR2 reads SYDVKM.

The chain is built from TRBV6-2 or TRBV6-3 and TRBJ2-3; possibly TRBD2 for D (6 bases). Germline lookup yields CDR1 MNHEY and CDR2 SVGEGT. The length of the CDR3 is 15 residues. The V gene lost 0 bases and the J gene lost 0 bases, with 7 bases spanning the gap. The CDR3 is CASSYSSGSTDTQYF. For the CDR3, the DNA is TGTGCCAGCAGTTACTCGAGCGGGAGCACAGATACGCAGTATTTT.

The rearrangement uses TRBV29-1 and TRBJ2-5, with 7 nucleotides matching TRBD2. The CDR3 runs to 18 residues. Germline V gives CDR1 SQVTM, CDR2 ANQGSEA. The trim removed 2 bases at V and 1 base at J, leaving 16 bases unmatched. CDR3 bases: TGCAGCGTTGAAAACCCCCGGGGGTCTAGCGGACGCCAAGAGACCCAGTACTTC. Protein product: CSVENPRGSSGRQETQYF.

This clonotype has a handful of counts. The V gene is TRBV12-5, the J gene TRBJ1-5; D unclear. With 4 bases removed from V and 7 bases from J, the gap between germline ends came to 14 bases. This CDR3 region has 14 residues. The germline gives CDR1 LGHNT, CDR2 FRNRAP. CDR3 sequence reads: CASGSTRVGQPQHF. CDR3 sequence (DNA): TGTGCTAGTGGTTCAACACGGGTAGGGCAGCCCCAGCATTTT.

In its sample, this clonotype was seen a few times. This chain connects TRBV5-5 to TRBJ2-5; D not certain. The CDR3 totals 14 residues. Trimming left V 0 bases short and J 5 bases short, with 11 bases between. Germline V gene lookup returns CDR1 SGHKS and CDR2 YYEKEE (reference sequence). The CDR3 DNA is TGTGCCAGCAGCTTGGGGGCCTATACGGAGACCCAGTACTTC. Residues: CASSLGAYTETQYF.

This clonotype was counted ten times or more. V and J are TRBV3-1 and TRBJ2-7; possible D gene TRBD2, 6 bases. Germline CDR1 LGHDT, CDR2 YNNKEL (reference sequence). The CDR3 is 14 amino acids. V was pared by 4 bases and J by 7 bases, with 17 bases between. The CDR3, as DNA: TGTGCCAGCAGCCCCACTAGCACCCCAGGGGAGCAGTACTTC. It is translated as CASSPTSTPGEQYF.

This clonotype was recorded a few times. The chain has TRBV6-1 and TRBJ2-3, with 8 bases aligning to TRBD2. This CDR3 has 16 residues. V lost 0 bases and J lost 2; bases outside the gene matches: 4. The germline gives CDR1 MNHNS, CDR2 SASEGT. The CDR3 nucleotides are TGTGCCAGCAGTGAAGCGTTAGCGGGGCCCACAGATACGCAGTATTTT. Translation gives CASSEALAGPTDTQYF.

There are many counts of this clonotype. The V call is TRBV5-1, the J call TRBJ2-7, with 8 bases matching TRBD1. The CDR3 spans 13 residues. CDR1 is SGHRS and CDR2 is YFSETQ in the germline V gene. Losses at the gene ends were 4 bases for V and 3 bases for J; bases not matched to a gene: 3. This CDR3 reads CASSGQGFYEQYF. CDR3 bases: TGCGCCAGCAGCGGACAGGGTTTCTACGAGCAGTACTTC.

This clonotype was seen only a few times. The chain couples TRBV5-1 to TRBJ2-3; TRBD2 matches at 12 bases. CDR1 and CDR2 from the germline V gene are SGHRS and YFSETQ. CDR3 length: 14 amino acids. The ends lost 9 bases at V and 4 bases at J; junction bases unmatched: 6. CDR3 bases: TGCGCCACCCAGACTAGCGGGAGCGCAGATACGCAGTATTTT. Translating it yields CATQTSGSADTQYF.

This clonotype was counted between two and nine times. The gene calls are TRBV29-1 and TRBJ2-1; D might be TRBD1 (6 bases). Germline V CDR1 and CDR2: SQVTM, ANQGSEA. The CDR3 has 15 amino acids. Trimming stripped 5 bases from V and 5 bases from J, with 19 bases between. CDR3 sequence (DNA): TGCAGCGTTCTGGTGATGGGACACGGGAACAATGAGCAGTTCTTC. This gives the protein CSVLVMGHGNNEQFF.

The chain couples TRBV7-7 to TRBJ2-2; the D is unclear. This CDR3 has 13 amino acids. Germline V gene data show CDR1 as SSHAT and CDR2 as FNYEAQ (reference sequence). Trimming stripped 9 bases from V and 1 base from J, with 9 bases between. Here the CDR3 DNA reads TGTGCCAGGAGGACGGGGAACACCGGGGAGCTGTTTTTT. Its translation is CARRTGNTGELFF.

This clonotype was detected only a few times. V gene TRBV2 combines with J gene TRBJ1-6; 9 nucleotides match TRBD1. Germline V gene data show CDR1 as SNHLY and CDR2 as FYNNEI. The V and J ends lost 0 bases and 10 bases, in that order; junction bases with no gene match: 1. This CDR3 contains 14 residues. CDR3 amino acids: CASSEATGGSPLHF. CDR3 bases: TGTGCCAGCAGTGAAGCCACAGGGGGCTCACCCCTCCACTTT.